A single sample is the source of the 28 T cell receptor beta chains below, sequenced in a study of T cell repertoires in cytomegalovirus infection. No antigen is known for these receptors. Using its own MiXCR run on the reads, TCRdb lists one record per CDR3 protein. Of about 920,000 distinct CDR3 sequences listed, about a third are singletons. Sequencing was performed on cultured CD8+ T cells from PBMCs, taken from culture after CMV antigen stimulation. Receptors were obtained from a human donor in good health (CMV status not recorded). Some clones in this sample may be carry-over from other donors' samples.

This clonotype has at least ten counts. CDR3 nucleotides: TGTGCCAGTACCCAAGGGGCTGAAGCTTTCTTT. Amino acid sequence: CASTQGAEAFF. The chain links TRBV19 to TRBJ1-1; D possibly corresponds to TRBD1 (5 bases). CDR3 length: 11 amino acids. Trimming pared 7 bases from V and 6 bases from J, leaving 9 bases between. Germline V lookup: CDR1 LNHDA, CDR2 SQIVND (reference sequence).

The gene calls are TRBV29-1 and TRBJ1-2, with 7 bases that match TRBD1. Germline V gene lookup returns CDR1 SQVTM and CDR2 ANQGSEA. V lost 3 bases to trimming and J lost 5 bases; unmatched junction nucleotides: 18. This CDR3 region has 17 residues. The chain's CDR3 is CSVEPGSGTDRLYGYTF. In DNA, the CDR3 is TGCAGCGTTGAGCCCGGGTCCGGGACAGATAGATTATATGGCTACACCTTC.

The chain employs TRBV6-2 or TRBV6-3 and TRBJ1-1, with a weak D call TRBD1 (5 bases). V lost 6 bases, J lost 0 bases, and 14 bases lay in between. Germline CDR1 reads MNHEY; CDR2 reads SVGEGT. CDR3 length: 15 residues. The CDR3 protein is CASSPRGAVNTEAFF. The CDR3 coding sequence is TGTGCCAGCAGCCCCCGAGGGGCCGTGAACACTGAAGCTTTCTTT.

This clonotype has only a few counts. V and J are TRBV6-6 and TRBJ2-3; 7 bases agree with TRBD2. V trimming: 2 bases; J trimming: 2 bases; junction bases outside the gene matches: 4. CDR1 is MNHNY and CDR2 is SVGAGI in the germline V gene (reference sequence). The CDR3 runs 15 residues. The DNA of the CDR3 is TGTGCCAGCAGTTACGGCGGGGGAATCACAGATACGCAGTATTTT. Translated, it gives CASSYGGGITDTQYF.

V usage is TRBV24-1 and J usage is TRBJ1-1, with D possibly matching TRBD1 (5 bases). The CDR3 is made up of 11 amino acids. Germline loops: CDR1 KGHDR, CDR2 SFDVKD. V shed 6 bases and J shed 7 bases, with 8 bases lying between them. The CDR3: CATSKTGEAFF. DNA of the CDR3: TGTGCCACCAGTAAAACAGGTGAAGCTTTCTTT.

This clonotype was detected a few times. The chain has TRBV4-1 and TRBJ1-1; D is perhaps TRBD1 (5 bases). The V gene lost 0 bases and the J gene lost 7 bases, with 18 bases spanning the gap. This CDR3 has 16 residues. CDR1 MGHRA and CDR2 YSYEKL come from the germline V gene. The CDR3 protein is CASSQDVVREAVEAFF. DNA for the CDR3: TGCGCCAGCAGCCAAGATGTTGTCAGGGAGGCGGTTGAAGCTTTCTTT.

This rearrangement joins TRBV4-1 to TRBJ1-1; D remains ambiguous. CDR1 and CDR2 (germline): MGHRA, YSYEKL. CDR3 size: 14 residues. Between the trimmed V and J ends, which lost 3 bases and 1 base, there was a span of 9 bases. The CDR3 bases are TGCGCCAGCAGCCAGAAACGGGAGAACACTGAAGCTTTCTTT. This gives the protein CASSQKRENTEAFF.

V is TRBV9 and J is TRBJ2-2; unclear D gene. CDR3 size: 15 residues. Germline lookup yields CDR1 SGDLS and CDR2 YYNGEE. Trimming shortened V by 4 bases and J by 0 bases, and 10 bases separated the two germline ends. CDR3 loop: CASSPRVTNTGELFF. The CDR3 DNA is TGTGCCAGCAGCCCCCGGGTTACGAACACCGGGGAGCTGTTTTTT.

This clonotype came up many times. The chain is built from TRBV18 and TRBJ2-5; D is undetermined. The CDR3 spans 13 residues. The ends were cut back, 0 bases at V and 2 bases at J, with 4 bases in the middle. Germline CDR1 KGHSH, CDR2 LQKENI. The CDR3: CASSPPSQETQYF. Written as DNA, the CDR3 is TGTGCCAGCTCACCACCCTCTCAAGAGACCCAGTACTTC. The variable domain in full, completed from reference TRBV18 and TRBJ2-5, reads NAGVMQNPRHLVRRRGQEARLRCSPMKGHSHVYWYRQLPEEGLKFMVYLQKENIIDESGMPKERFSAEFPKEGPSILRIQQVVRGDSAAYFCASSPPSQETQYFGPGTRLLVL.

The chain joins TRBV6-1 to TRBJ1-1, with unresolved D. V was cut by 4 bases and J by 7 bases, with 10 bases left in between. CDR3 length: 12 amino acids. Germline CDR1 MNHNS, CDR2 SASEGT. CDR3 nucleotide sequence: TGTGCCAGCAGTGCCAGCCGGGGTGAAGCTTTCTTT. Its protein is CASSASRGEAFF.

This clonotype was detected ten times or more. The chain is built from TRBV7-6 and TRBJ2-1; 8 bases align to TRBD2. Germline V lookup: CDR1 SGHVS, CDR2 FNYEAQ. With V trimmed by 5 bases and J by 8 bases, 8 bases remained unmatched. There are 14 residues in the CDR3. CDR3 region: CASSPGGDPDEQFF. The CDR3 DNA is TGTGCCAGCAGCCCCGGGGGGGATCCGGATGAGCAGTTCTTC. The variable domain in full, completed from reference TRBV7-6 and TRBJ2-1, reads GAGVSQSPRYKVTKRGQDVALRCDPISGHVSLYWYRQALGQGPEFLTYFNYEAQQDKSGLPNDRFSAERPEGSISTLTIQRTEQRDSAMYRCASSPGGDPDEQFFGPGTRLTVL.

This clonotype was observed at least ten times. This chain joins TRBV7-2 and TRBJ1-5, with D unresolved. Germline V gene lookup returns CDR1 SGHTA and CDR2 FQGNSA. The CDR3 totals 15 residues. Trimming left V 1 base short and J 4 bases short, with 11 bases between. This chain's CDR3 is CASSLVGGVNQPQHF. The CDR3 DNA reads as TGTGCCAGCAGCTTAGTTGGCGGGGTAAATCAGCCCCAGCATTTT. Supplemented by reference TRBV7-2 and TRBJ1-5, the full variable domain reads GAGVSQSPSNKVTEKGKDVELRCDPISGHTALYWYRQSLGQGLEFLIYFQGNSAPDKSGLPSDRFSAERTGGSVSTLTIQRTQQEDSAVYLCASSLVGGVNQPQHFGDGTRLSIL.

This clonotype was counted a few times. The V call is TRBV28, the J call TRBJ2-5; D not resolved. This CDR3 spans 14 amino acids. Germline loops: CDR1 MDHEN, CDR2 SYDVKM. Trimming cost V 3 bases and J 5 bases, with 13 bases left between them. CDR3 sequence reads: CASSFGRLGETQYF. CDR3 in DNA: TGTGCCAGCAGTTTCGGCAGGCTTGGGGAGACCCAGTACTTC.

The genes are TRBV6-5 and TRBJ2-1; tentative D call: TRBD2 (6 bases). CDR3 length: 15 amino acids. V shed 5 bases and J shed 8 bases, with 19 bases lying between them. The germline CDR1 and CDR2 sequences are MNHEY and SVGAGI. The CDR3 protein is CASSAPVEGVDEQFF. In DNA form, the CDR3 reads TGTGCCAGCAGTGCACCCGTGGAGGGTGTAGATGAGCAGTTCTTC.

V usage is TRBV6-2 or TRBV6-3 and J usage is TRBJ1-1; a weak D match, TRBD1 (6 bases). The germline V gene encodes CDR1 MNHEY and CDR2 SVGEGT. The CDR3 covers 15 residues. V lost 8 bases and J lost 3, with 19 bases in between. The CDR3 loop reads CASRDKWPEDTEAFF. In DNA, the CDR3 is TGTGCCAGCCGGGACAAGTGGCCCGAAGACACTGAAGCTTTCTTT.

In this sample, this clonotype turned up many times. This chain uses TRBV12-3 or TRBV12-4 with TRBJ1-1; D not resolved. The CDR3 sequence is 14 residues long. Trimming cost V 2 bases and J 3 bases, with 10 bases left between them. The CDR3 DNA reads TGTGCCAGCAGTTTATCAGGTCTTGACACTGAAGCTTTCTTT. It yields the protein CASSLSGLDTEAFF.

This chain joins TRBV27 and TRBJ2-2; 14 positions agree with TRBD2. V trimming: 7 bases; J trimming: 8 bases; junction bases outside the gene matches: 9. This CDR3 comprises 16 residues. Germline CDR1 and CDR2: MNHEY and SMNVEV (reference sequence). Here the CDR3 reads CASTIRLAGGVGELFF. The CDR3, as DNA: TGTGCCAGCACCATCCGACTAGCGGGGGGGGTAGGGGAGCTGTTTTTT.

The chain has TRBV5-4 and TRBJ2-1; TRBD2 is a possible D gene (6 bases). This CDR3 spans 17 amino acids. The ends were cut back, 1 base at V and 4 bases at J, with 18 bases in the middle. Germline V gene data show CDR1 as SGHNT and CDR2 as YYREEE (reference sequence). The CDR3 loop is CASSLSWRETPYNEQFF. CDR3 sequence (DNA): TGTGCCAGCAGCTTGTCTTGGCGGGAAACTCCGTACAATGAGCAGTTCTTC.

This clonotype was seen only a few times. The chain recombines TRBV14 with TRBJ1-1; no reliable D call. The V gene lost 0 bases and the J gene lost 2 bases, with 13 bases spanning the gap. There are 16 residues in the CDR3. The germline V gene has CDR1 SGHDN and CDR2 FVKESK. This chain's CDR3 is CASSQEVWPRNTEAFF. CDR3 DNA: TGTGCCAGCAGCCAAGAGGTTTGGCCGAGAAACACTGAAGCTTTCTTT.

The chain is built from TRBV12-3 or TRBV12-4 and TRBJ1-5; no definite D call. This CDR3 contains 12 residues. The V end was cut by 6 bases, the J end by 9 bases, with 12 bases between. The CDR3, as DNA: TGTGCCAGCAGCTCCAACAACGGGCCCCAGCATTTT. It translates to CASSSNNGPQHF.

This chain connects TRBV7-9 to TRBJ2-6, with D possibly TRBD2 on 7 matching bases. Germline CDR1 is SEHNR and CDR2 is FQNEAQ (reference sequence). The V and J ends lost 5 bases and 0 bases respectively, with 17 bases between them. The CDR3 covers 18 residues. CDR3 bases: TGTGCCAGCAGCCCCGTGGGGGGGCAATCCTCTGGGGCCAACGTCCTGACTTTC. This sequence encodes CASSPVGGQSSGANVLTF.

Only a few counts were recorded for this clonotype. The CDR3 nucleotides are TGTGCCAGTAGTACTTCCGGGACAAGTAGGGAAGAGACCCAGTACTTC. Amino acid sequence: CASSTSGTSREETQYF. The rearrangement joins TRBV19 to TRBJ2-5, with a weak D call TRBD1 (6 bases). CDR1 LNHDA and CDR2 SQIVND come from the germline V gene (reference sequence). V lost 4 bases and J 3 bases, leaving 18 bases between the germline ends. This CDR3 has 16 residues.

This clonotype was counted at least ten times. V and J are TRBV7-8 and TRBJ1-1, with D possibly TRBD1 on 5 matching bases. CDR3 size: 14 residues. V lost 5 bases to trimming and J lost 1 base, with 11 bases between them. Looked up from germline, CDR1 is SGHVS and CDR2 is FQNEAQ. The CDR3: CASSTGGGNTEAFF. CDR3 nucleotides: TGTGCCAGCAGCACCGGGGGGGGGAACACTGAAGCTTTCTTT.

The table lists this clonotype with many counts. The V and J genes are TRBV20-1 and TRBJ1-1; a weak D match, TRBD1 (5 bases). Germline values: CDR1 DFQATT, CDR2 SNEGSKA (reference sequence). Trimming left V 3 bases short and J 1 base short, with 18 bases between. CDR3 length: 16 amino acids. CDR3 bases: TGCAGTGCTAGTCAAAGGACACGACTCCGGAACACTGAAGCTTTCTTT. Translating gives CSASQRTRLRNTEAFF.

This clonotype was recorded a few times. The rearrangement links TRBV7-3 to TRBJ1-2; perhaps TRBD1 as D (5 bases). This CDR3 region has 14 residues. Germline V gene data show CDR1 as SGHTA and CDR2 as FQGTGA. V lost 5 bases, J lost 3 bases, and 13 bases lay in between. This CDR3 is CASSPSGGDYGYTF. The CDR3 DNA follows: TGTGCCAGCAGCCCAAGCGGGGGGGACTATGGCTACACCTTC.

This clonotype has only a few counts. V and J are TRBV7-9 and TRBJ2-2; 8 bases are a match to TRBD1. CDR3 size: 16 residues. Trimming took 5 bases from V and 4 from J; bases not matched to a gene: 9. Germline assignment: CDR1 SEHNR and CDR2 FQNEAQ (reference sequence). The CDR3 is CASSQDRGESTGELFF. CDR3 nucleotides: TGTGCCAGCAGCCAAGACAGGGGTGAGAGCACCGGGGAGCTGTTTTTT.

This clonotype was counted once. This chain connects TRBV5-4 to TRBJ2-3; D is uncertain. V was clipped by 4 bases and J by 4 bases, with 10 bases between them. CDR3 length: 13 amino acids. Germline-derived CDR1 and CDR2 are SGHNT and YYREEE (reference sequence). DNA for the CDR3: TGTGCCAGCAGCACTACTCCTGCAGATACGCAGTATTTT. It is translated as CASSTTPADTQYF.

The genes are TRBV6-6 and TRBJ2-7; D not certain. V was trimmed by 2 bases and J by 3 bases, leaving 14 bases between them. Germline loops: CDR1 MNHNY, CDR2 SVGAGI (reference sequence). The CDR3 contains 15 residues. The CDR3 is CASSYGHSEYYEQYF. The CDR3 nucleotides read TGTGCCAGCAGTTACGGGCACAGCGAGTACTACGAGCAGTACTTC.